This passage covers 2 T cell receptor beta chains from one sample sequenced in a study of CD8 T cells in Susac syndrome (dated by TCRdb to between 2018 and 2021). The protocol used for the library was the immunoSEQ multiplex PCR assay. RNA was extracted using the RNeasy kit, and about 0.45 to 1 microgram was reverse transcribed with random hexamers. TCRdb took the public reads, trimmed them with fastp at Q25, ran MiXCR for clone calling and kept in-frame beta chains. Rows merge per CDR3 protein into single entries with the most common DNA and genes. The sample contains about 210,000 distinct CDR3 sequences, about 94% of them found a single time. The ten largest make up 0.15% to 0.2% of the sample. What was sequenced was CD4+ T cells from PBMCs. Receptors originate from a human donor with Susac syndrome.

This clonotype came up a few times. The gene calls are TRBV20-1 and TRBJ1-3, with D maybe TRBD1 (5 bases). This CDR3 comprises 12 residues. V was pared by 3 bases and J by 2 bases, with 5 bases between. The germline gives CDR1 DFQATT, CDR2 SNEGSKA (reference sequence). The CDR3 region has the DNA TGCAGTGCTAGGGGACCTGGAAACACCATATATTTT. Protein: CSARGPGNTIYF.

This chain connects TRBV20-1 to TRBJ1-2, with a tentative D call TRBD1 (5 bases). This CDR3 has 17 residues. Germline V gives CDR1 DFQATT, CDR2 SNEGSKA (reference sequence). V dropped 3 bases and J dropped 8 bases, with 28 bases sitting between them. This CDR3 is CSARTKGASGTGRGYTF. CDR3 nucleotides: TGCAGTGCTAGGACCAAAGGGGCCTCCGGGACCGGGAGGGGCTACACCTTC.